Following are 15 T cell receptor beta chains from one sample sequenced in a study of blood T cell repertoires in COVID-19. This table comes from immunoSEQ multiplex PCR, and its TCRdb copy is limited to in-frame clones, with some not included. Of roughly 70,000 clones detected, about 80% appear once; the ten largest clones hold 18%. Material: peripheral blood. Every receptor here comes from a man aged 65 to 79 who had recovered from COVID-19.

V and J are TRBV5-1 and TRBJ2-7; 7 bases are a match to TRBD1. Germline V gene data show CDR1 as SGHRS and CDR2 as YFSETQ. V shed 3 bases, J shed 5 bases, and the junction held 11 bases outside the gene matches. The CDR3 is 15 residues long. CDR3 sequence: CASSSAGGRRDEQYF. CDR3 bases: TGCGCCAGCAGCTCGGCAGGGGGTCGTCGGGACGAGCAGTACTTC.

CDR3 nucleotides: TGTGCCAGCAGATGGGATCCCGGGGGTGGCTACACCTTC. Translated, it gives CASRWDPGGGYTF. The V and J genes are TRBV6-5 and TRBJ1-2, with a weak D call TRBD1 (5 bases). This CDR3 has 13 residues. In germline, CDR1 is MNHEY, CDR2 SVGAGI. Deletions cut 6 bases from V and 7 bases from J, with 15 bases between.

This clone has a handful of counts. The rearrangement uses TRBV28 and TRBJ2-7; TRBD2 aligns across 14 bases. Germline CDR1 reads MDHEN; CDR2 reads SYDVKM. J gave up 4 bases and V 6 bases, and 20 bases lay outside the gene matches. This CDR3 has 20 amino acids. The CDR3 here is CASRVPILGLAGGSSYEQYF. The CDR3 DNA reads TGTGCCAGCAGAGTCCCAATCCTAGGACTAGCGGGAGGTAGCTCTTACGAGCAGTACTTC.

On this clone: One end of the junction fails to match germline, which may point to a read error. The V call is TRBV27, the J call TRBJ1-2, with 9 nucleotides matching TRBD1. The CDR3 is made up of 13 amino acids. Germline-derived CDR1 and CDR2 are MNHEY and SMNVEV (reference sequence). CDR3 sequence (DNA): TGTGCCAGCAGTTCCCGGGACAGGGCGCAATTTTACTTC. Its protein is CASSSRDRAQFYF.

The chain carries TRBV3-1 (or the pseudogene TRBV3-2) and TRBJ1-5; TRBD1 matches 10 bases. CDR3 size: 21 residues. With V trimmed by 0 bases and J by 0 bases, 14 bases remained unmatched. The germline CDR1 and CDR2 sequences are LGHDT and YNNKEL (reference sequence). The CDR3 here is CASSQDYSGQGSDYSNQPQHF. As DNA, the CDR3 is TGTGCCAGCAGCCAAGATTATTCGGGACAGGGGTCCGATTATAGCAATCAGCCCCAGCATTTT.

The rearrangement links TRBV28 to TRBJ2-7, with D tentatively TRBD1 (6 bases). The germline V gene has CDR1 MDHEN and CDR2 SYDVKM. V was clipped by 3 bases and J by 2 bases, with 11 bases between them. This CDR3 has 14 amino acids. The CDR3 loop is CASSLGTYPYEQYF. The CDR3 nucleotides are TGTGCCAGCAGTTTGGGGACATACCCCTACGAGCAGTACTTC.

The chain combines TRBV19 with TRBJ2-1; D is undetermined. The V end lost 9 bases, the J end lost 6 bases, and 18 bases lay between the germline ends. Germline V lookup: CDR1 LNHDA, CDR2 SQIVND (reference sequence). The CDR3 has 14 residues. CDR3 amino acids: CASQRSRNFNEQFF. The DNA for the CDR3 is TGTGCCAGCCAGAGATCCAGGAATTTCAATGAGCAGTTCTTC.

The CDR3 nucleotides read TGTGCCAGCAGTGAAGCGGTAGGGGATCGGTATGGCTACACCTTC. This gives the protein CASSEAVGDRYGYTF. V and J are TRBV6-1 and TRBJ1-2, with D perhaps matching TRBD1 (5 bases). Trimming removed 0 bases at V and 5 bases at J, with 13 bases between. The CDR3 runs 15 residues. CDR1 and CDR2 (germline): MNHNS, SASEGT.

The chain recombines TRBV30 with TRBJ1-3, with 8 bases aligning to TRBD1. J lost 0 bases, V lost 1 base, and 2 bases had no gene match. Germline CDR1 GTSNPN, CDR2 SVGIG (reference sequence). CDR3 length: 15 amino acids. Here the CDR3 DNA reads TGTGCCTGGAGTGGACAGGGGTTCTCTGGAAACACCATATATTTT. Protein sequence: CAWSGQGFSGNTIYF.

The CDR3 DNA reads as TGTGCCACCAGACAGATCCCCTACGAGCAGTACTTC. It yields the protein CATRQIPYEQYF. V gene TRBV6-5 combines with J gene TRBJ2-7; D might be TRBD1 (5 bases). The germline V and J ends were trimmed by 10 bases and 2 bases, with 12 bases remaining between them. Germline V lookup: CDR1 MNHEY, CDR2 SVGAGI. This CDR3 has 12 residues.

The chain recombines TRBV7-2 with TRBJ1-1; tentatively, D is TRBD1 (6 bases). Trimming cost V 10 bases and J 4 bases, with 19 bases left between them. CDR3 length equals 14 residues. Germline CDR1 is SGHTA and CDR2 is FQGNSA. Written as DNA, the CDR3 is TGTGCCACCCAATTACAGGGCTTGATCACTGAAGCTTTCTTT. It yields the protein CATQLQGLITEAFF.

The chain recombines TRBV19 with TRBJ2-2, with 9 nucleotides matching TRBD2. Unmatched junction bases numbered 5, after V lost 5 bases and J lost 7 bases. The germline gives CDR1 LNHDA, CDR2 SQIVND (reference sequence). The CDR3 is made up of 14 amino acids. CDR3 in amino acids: CASSFGTSYGELFF. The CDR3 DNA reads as TGTGCCAGTAGTTTCGGGACTAGCTACGGGGAGCTGTTTTTT.

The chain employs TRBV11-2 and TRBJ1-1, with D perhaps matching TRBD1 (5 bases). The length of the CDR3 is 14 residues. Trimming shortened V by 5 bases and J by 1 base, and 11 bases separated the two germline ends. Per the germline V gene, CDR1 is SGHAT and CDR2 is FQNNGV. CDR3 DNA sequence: TGTGCCAGCAGCCTGGGGGGGTCGAACACTGAAGCTTTCTTT. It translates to CASSLGGSNTEAFF.

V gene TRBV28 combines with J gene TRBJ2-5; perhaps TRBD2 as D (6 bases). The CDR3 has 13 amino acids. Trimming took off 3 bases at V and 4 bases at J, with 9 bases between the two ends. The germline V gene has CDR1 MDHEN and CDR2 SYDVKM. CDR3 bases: TGTGCCAGCAGTTTTTGGGGAGGAGAGACCCAGTACTTC. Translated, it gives CASSFWGGETQYF.

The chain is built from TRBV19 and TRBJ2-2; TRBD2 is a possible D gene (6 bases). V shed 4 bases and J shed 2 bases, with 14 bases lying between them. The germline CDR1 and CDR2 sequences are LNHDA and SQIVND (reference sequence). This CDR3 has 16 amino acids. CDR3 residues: CASSTAGTFNTGELFF. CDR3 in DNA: TGTGCCAGTAGTACAGCCGGGACTTTCAACACCGGGGAGCTGTTTTTT.